A selection of T cell receptor beta chains follows, all from one sample in a study of blood T cell repertoires in COVID-19. Sequencing used immunoSEQ multiplex PCR; TCRdb keeps in-frame clones, though not all of them. Among a few hundred thousand clones listed, roughly 85% were seen once. The source material was PBMCs or T cells enriched from blood (not recorded which). These receptors all come from a middle-aged woman with acute COVID-19. The CDR3 runs from the conserved cysteine through the conserved F or W. The D gene is left open where the match is weak. A clone size is listed for some rows: how often the clone was seen (once, few, many), or a class if it is expanded.

J | V | size | D | DNA | CDR3
TRBJ2-7 | TRBV27 | NA | NA | TGTGCCAGCAGTTCACAACCAGGGGGGTACGAGCAGTACTTC | CASSSQPGGYEQYF
TRBJ2-7 | TRBV6-2/TRBV6-3 | NA | TRBD2 | TGTGCCAGCAGTAACCCTAGCGGAACCTACGAGCAGTACTTC | CASSNPSGTYEQYF
TRBJ2-5 | TRBV5-1 | NA | TRBD2 | TGCGCCAGCACCTTTAGCGGGGACTCCCAAGAGACCCAGTACTTC | CASTFSGDSQETQYF
TRBJ2-7 | TRBV4-1 | NA | NA | TGCGCCAGCAGCCAAGAGGGTACAGGGTACCCCTACGAGCAGTACTTC | CASSQEGTGYPYEQYF
TRBJ1-2 | TRBV7-3 | once | TRBD1 | TGTGCCAGCAGCTTAGGCCTAACAGGGGCTTACACCTTC | CASSLGLTGAYTF
TRBJ2-2 | TRBV19 | NA | TRBD1 | TGTGCCAGTAGGCACCGGGACAGGGACACCGGGGAGCTGTTTTTT | CASRHRDRDTGELFF
TRBJ2-1 | TRBV7-2 | NA | TRBD2 | TGTGCCAGCAGCCCTAGGACTAGCGGGCTGCTGCGTTATGAGCAGTTCTTC | CASSPRTSGLLRYEQFF
TRBJ2-1 | TRBV14 | NA | TRBD2 | TGTGCCAGCAGCCATCAGCGGGGGGGGAGCAATGAGCAGTTCTTC | CASSHQRGGSNEQFF
TRBJ2-2 | TRBV5-6 | NA | TRBD1 | TGTGCCAGCAGCTTGACAGGGGACAGGGTGAACACCGGGGAGCTGTTTTTT | CASSLTGDRVNTGELFF
TRBJ2-7 | TRBV28 | NA | TRBD2 | TGTGCCAGCAAGGGAGGGCTAGCGGTGTACGAGCAGTACTTC | CASKGGLAVYEQYF
TRBJ2-1 | TRBV25-1 | NA | NA | TGTGCCAGCAGTGACCTGGCAGGCCGCTACAATGAGCAGTTCTTC | CASSDLAGRYNEQFF
TRBJ2-1 | TRBV7-3 | NA | TRBD1 | TGTGCCAGCAGCCTGGACAGGGCAGAATACAATGAGCAGTTCTTC | CASSLDRAEYNEQFF
TRBJ1-1 | TRBV29-1 | NA | NA | TGCAGCGTAGTTCGAAAGGGGAAGGACACTGAAGCTTTCTTT | CSVVRKGKDTEAFF
TRBJ2-5 | TRBV28 | few | TRBD1 | TGTGCCAGTAGGACAGGGGAGACCCAGTACTTC | CASRTGETQYF
TRBJ2-7 | TRBV19 | NA | TRBD1 | TGTGCCAGTAGGGAAGGACAGGGAAGGTCGTACGAGCAGTACTTC | CASREGQGRSYEQYF
TRBJ2-3 | TRBV29-1 | NA | TRBD2 | TGCAGCGTTGGCTTGGGCGGGGGGTTCACAGATACGCAGTATTTT | CSVGLGGGFTDTQYF
TRBJ1-5 | TRBV15 | NA | NA | TGTGCCACCAGCAGAGTTGGACAAAGCAATCAGCCCCAGCATTTT | CATSRVGQSNQPQHF
TRBJ2-7 | TRBV4-3 | NA | TRBD2 | TGCGCCAGCAGCCAGGAACCCCTAGCGGGAGCCGAGCAGTACTTC | CASSQEPLAGAEQYF
TRBJ1-1 | TRBV7-8 | few | NA | TGTGCCAGCAGCTTAGGACATTCTGACACTGAAGCTTTCTTT | CASSLGHSDTEAFF
TRBJ2-1 | TRBV12-5 | NA | TRBD1 | TGTGCTAGTGGTTCCGGGACAGTAGGTGAGCAGTTCTTC | CASGSGTVGEQFF
TRBJ1-3 | TRBV14 | NA | TRBD1 | TGTGCCAGCAGCCAAGTTGGACAGGGCTCTGGAAACACCATATATTTT | CASSQVGQGSGNTIYF
TRBJ1-1 | TRBV7-8 | NA | NA | TGTGCCAGCAGCACGCGACAACGGAACACTGAAGCTTTCTTT | CASSTRQRNTEAFF
TRBJ2-1 | TRBV9 | few | NA | TGTGCCAGCAGCGCTCCTGGGGGCCGAAGGGATGAGCAGTTCTTC | CASSAPGGRRDEQFF
TRBJ1-2 | TRBV24-1 | once | TRBD1 | TGTGCCACCAGTGATGGCAGGGGGCATGGCTACACCTTC | CATSDGRGHGYTF
TRBJ2-7 | TRBV18 | NA | TRBD1 | TGTGCCAGCTCATCTCGACAGGGGTACGAGCAGTACTTC | CASSSRQGYEQYF
TRBJ2-3 | TRBV6-5 | NA | NA | TGTGCCAGCAGTTACTGGGCAGACACAGATACGCAGTATTTT | CASSYWADTDTQYF
TRBJ2-1 | TRBV7-2 | NA | NA | TGTGCCAGCAGCCCCACCGGGGACACTTACAATGAGCAGTTCTTC | CASSPTGDTYNEQFF
TRBJ1-6 | TRBV6-2/TRBV6-3 | NA | TRBD1 | TGTGCCAGCAGTTACGGGGACAGGGGGACAGATTCCTATAATTCACCCCTCCACTTT | CASSYGDRGTDSYNSPLHF
TRBJ1-2 | TRBV11-2 | NA | NA | TGTGCCAGCACAGTTTTTTCGGGTTATGGCTACACCTTC | CASTVFSGYGYTF
TRBJ1-6 | TRBV11-2 | NA | TRBD1 | TGTGCCAGCAGTGAACAGGGGACCTCACCCCTCCACTTT | CASSEQGTSPLHF
TRBJ1-2 | TRBV4-3 | NA | NA | TGCGCCAGCAGCCCCGGGGGGGCGGTCTATGGCTACACCTTC | CASSPGGAVYGYTF
TRBJ1-6 | TRBV15 | NA | NA | TGTGCCACCAGCACCGGGAATCGGGATAATTCACCCCTCCACTTT | CATSTGNRDNSPLHF
TRBJ2-3 | TRBV15 | NA | TRBD1 | TGTGCCACCAGCCCGACAGGGAGTTATTCAGATACGCAGTATTTT | CATSPTGSYSDTQYF
TRBJ2-7 | TRBV5-1 | NA | TRBD1 | TGCGCCAGCAGCTATTATACAGGGGGCGCGACGTCAGAGCAGTACTTC | CASSYYTGGATSEQYF
TRBJ2-3 | TRBV5-1 | NA | NA | TGCGCCAGCAGCTTGGTAGCGCAGGGAGGACATACGCAGTATTTT | CASSLVAQGGHTQYF
TRBJ2-2 | TRBV2 | NA | NA | TGTGCCAGCAGACCTTGGGACTCGAACACCGGGGAGCTGTTTTTT | CASRPWDSNTGELFF
TRBJ1-2 | TRBV6-2/TRBV6-3 | NA | NA | TGTGCCAGCAGTTACTCGGCTGGGAGTATCTATGGCTACACCTTC | CASSYSAGSIYGYTF
TRBJ1-6 | TRBV11-2 | NA | TRBD1 | TGTGCCAGCAGCTTAGACTCCATTGGGACAGGGTTAAGCGGTTCACCCCTCCACTTT | CASSLDSIGTGLSGSPLHF
TRBJ2-1 | TRBV7-3 | NA | TRBD2 | TGTGCCAGCAGCTTAAGTTCGGGGGGGACTAGCGGGAGGAGCAATGAGCAGTTCTTC | CASSLSSGGTSGRSNEQFF
TRBJ1-1 | TRBV7-2 | NA | TRBD1 | TGTGCCAGCAGCCCCAGGGACAGGGGGGACACTGAAGCTTTCTTT | CASSPRDRGDTEAFF
TRBJ2-3 | TRBV28 | NA | TRBD2 | TGTGCCAGCAGTAGCGGGAGCCCACCATATACGCAGTATTTT | CASSSGSPPYTQYF
TRBJ1-1 | TRBV18 | NA | NA | TGTGCCAGCTCACCAAGGGGGATGAACACTGAAGCTTTCTTT | CASSPRGMNTEAFF
TRBJ1-6 | TRBV19 | few | TRBD1 | TGTGCCAGTAGTATTGACAGGGGTGGTTCACCCCTCCACTTT | CASSIDRGGSPLHF
TRBJ2-1 | TRBV2 | NA | TRBD2 | TGTGCCAGCAGATCCGGGACTAGCTCGGACAATGAGCAGTTCTTC | CASRSGTSSDNEQFF
TRBJ1-3 | TRBV19 | NA | TRBD1 | TGTGCCAGTAGTACCTCGACAGGGCCCTCTGGAAACACCATATATTTT | CASSTSTGPSGNTIYF
TRBJ1-2 | TRBV7-3 | NA | NA | TGTGCCAGCAGCTTAAGTCCAGGGATGGGCTATGGCTACACCTTC | CASSLSPGMGYGYTF
TRBJ1-1 | TRBV3-1/TRBV3-2 | NA | NA | TGTGCCAGCAGCCAAGATCAGGGGAACACTGAAGCTTTCTTT | CASSQDQGNTEAFF
TRBJ1-3 | TRBV18 | few | NA | TGTGCCAGCTCACCACAGAGCTCTGGAAACACCATATATTTT | CASSPQSSGNTIYF
TRBJ1-5 | TRBV6-2/TRBV6-3 | NA | NA | TGTGCCAGCAGTTACCCCCTTTCCTCACAGGGTCCGCCTAATCAGCCCCAGCATTTT | CASSYPLSSQGPPNQPQHF
TRBJ1-2 | TRBV5-4 | few | NA | TGTGCCAGCAGCTCCGTTTTAAGCGATGGCTACACCTTC | CASSSVLSDGYTF
TRBJ2-7 | TRBV4-3 | once | TRBD1 | TGCGCCAGCAGCCGGGACAGGGGGTACGAGCAGTACTTC | CASSRDRGYEQYF
TRBJ1-5 | TRBV6-2/TRBV6-3 | NA | NA | TGTGCCAGCAGTTATGGAGGCAATCAGCCCCAGCATTTT | CASSYGGNQPQHF
TRBJ2-1 | TRBV5-1 | NA | TRBD2 | TGCGCCAGCAGCCCTAGCGGGAAACGGGGGGACAATGAGCAGTTCTTC | CASSPSGKRGDNEQFF
TRBJ1-5 | TRBV6-2/TRBV6-3 | NA | NA | TGTGCCAGCAGTTACGTAGGAGATAGCAATCAGCCCCAGCATTTT | CASSYVGDSNQPQHF
TRBJ1-1 | TRBV6-5 | once | TRBD1 | TGTGCCAGCAGGGTGGACAGGGTGGGCACTGAAGCTTTCTTT | CASRVDRVGTEAFF